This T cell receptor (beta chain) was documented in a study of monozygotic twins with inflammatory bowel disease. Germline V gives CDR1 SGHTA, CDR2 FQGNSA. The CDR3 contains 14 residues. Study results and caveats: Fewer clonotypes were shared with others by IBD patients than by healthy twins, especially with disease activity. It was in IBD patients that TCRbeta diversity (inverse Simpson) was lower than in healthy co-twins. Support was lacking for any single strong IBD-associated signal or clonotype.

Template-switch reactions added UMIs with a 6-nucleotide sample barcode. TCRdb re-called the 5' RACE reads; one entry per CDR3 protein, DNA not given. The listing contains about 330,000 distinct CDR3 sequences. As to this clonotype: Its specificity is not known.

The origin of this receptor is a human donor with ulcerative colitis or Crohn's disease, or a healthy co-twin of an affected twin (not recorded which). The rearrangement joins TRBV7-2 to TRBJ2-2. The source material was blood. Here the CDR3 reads CASSFDSSTGELFF.